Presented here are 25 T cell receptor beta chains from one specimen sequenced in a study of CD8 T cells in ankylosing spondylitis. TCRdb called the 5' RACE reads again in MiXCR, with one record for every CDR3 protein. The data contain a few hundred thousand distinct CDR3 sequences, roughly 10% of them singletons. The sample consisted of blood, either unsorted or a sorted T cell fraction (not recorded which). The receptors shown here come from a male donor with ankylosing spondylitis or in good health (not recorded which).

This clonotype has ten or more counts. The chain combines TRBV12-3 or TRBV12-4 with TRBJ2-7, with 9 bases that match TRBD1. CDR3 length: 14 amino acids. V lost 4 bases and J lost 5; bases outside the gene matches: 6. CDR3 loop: CASSSDRGFHEQYF. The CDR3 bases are TGTGCCAGCAGTTCCGACAGGGGGTTCCACGAGCAGTACTTC.

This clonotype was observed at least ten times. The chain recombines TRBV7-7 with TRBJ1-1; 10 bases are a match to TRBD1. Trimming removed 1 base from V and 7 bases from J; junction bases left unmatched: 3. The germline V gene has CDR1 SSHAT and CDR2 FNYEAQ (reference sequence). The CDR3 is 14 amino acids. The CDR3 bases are TGTGCCAGCAGCTTAGGACAGGGGGCCGGTGAAGCTTTCTTT. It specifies CASSLGQGAGEAFF.

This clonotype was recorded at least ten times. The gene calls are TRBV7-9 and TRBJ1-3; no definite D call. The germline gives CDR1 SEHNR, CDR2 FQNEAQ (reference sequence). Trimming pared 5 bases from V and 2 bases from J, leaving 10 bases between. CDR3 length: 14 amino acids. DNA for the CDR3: TGTGCCAGCAGCAGCCGGGGTCCTGGAAACACCATATATTTT. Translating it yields CASSSRGPGNTIYF.

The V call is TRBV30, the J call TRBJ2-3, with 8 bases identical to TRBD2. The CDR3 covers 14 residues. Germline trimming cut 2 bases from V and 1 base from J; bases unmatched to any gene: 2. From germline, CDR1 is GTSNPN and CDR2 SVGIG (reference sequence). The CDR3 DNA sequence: TGTGCCTGGAGTCTTAGCGGGGGCACAGATACGCAGTATTTT. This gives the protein CAWSLSGGTDTQYF.

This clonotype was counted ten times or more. The CDR3 spells CASSYSIAGGGYTF. The DNA of the CDR3 is TGTGCCAGCAGTTACTCGATCGCAGGCGGAGGCTACACCTTC. J is TRBJ1-2 and V is TRBV6-5; D is unresolved. The V gene lost 0 bases and the J gene lost 8 bases, with 13 bases spanning the gap. CDR3 length: 14 residues. CDR1 and CDR2 from the germline V gene are MNHEY and SVGAGI.

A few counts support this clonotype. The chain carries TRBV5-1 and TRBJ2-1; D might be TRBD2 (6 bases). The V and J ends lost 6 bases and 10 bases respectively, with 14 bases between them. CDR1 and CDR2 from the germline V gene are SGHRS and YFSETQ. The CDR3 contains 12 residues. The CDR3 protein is CASNSEGLEQFF. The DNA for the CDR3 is TGCGCCAGCAATTCGGAGGGCTTGGAGCAGTTCTTC.

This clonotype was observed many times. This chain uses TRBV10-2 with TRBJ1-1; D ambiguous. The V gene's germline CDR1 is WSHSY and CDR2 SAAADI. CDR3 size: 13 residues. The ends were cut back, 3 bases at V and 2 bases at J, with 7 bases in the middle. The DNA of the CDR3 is TGCGCCAGCAGTGACTACGAAAACACTGAAGCTTTCTTT. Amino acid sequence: CASSDYENTEAFF.

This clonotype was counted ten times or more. CDR3 DNA sequence: TGTGCCAGCTCGGGGGTCCTCTACTACAATGAGCAGTTCTTC. Translating gives CASSGVLYYNEQFF. The chain couples TRBV28 to TRBJ2-1; weak D call: TRBD2 (6 bases). This CDR3 spans 14 amino acids. The V gene lost 8 bases and the J gene lost 3 bases, with 14 bases spanning the gap. Germline assignment: CDR1 MDHEN and CDR2 SYDVKM.

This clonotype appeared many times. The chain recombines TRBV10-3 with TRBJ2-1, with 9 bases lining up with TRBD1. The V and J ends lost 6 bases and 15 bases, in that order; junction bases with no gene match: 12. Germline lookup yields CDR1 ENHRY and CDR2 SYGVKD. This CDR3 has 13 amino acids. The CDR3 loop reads CAISAIGGTGWFF. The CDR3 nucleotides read TGTGCCATCAGCGCCATCGGGGGGACAGGGTGGTTCTTC.

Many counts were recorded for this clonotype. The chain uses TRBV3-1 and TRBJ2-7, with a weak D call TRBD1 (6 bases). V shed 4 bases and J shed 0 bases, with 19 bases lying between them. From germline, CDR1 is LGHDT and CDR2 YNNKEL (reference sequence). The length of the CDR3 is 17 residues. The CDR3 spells CASSPPSETGSSYEQYF. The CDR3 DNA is TGTGCCAGCAGCCCCCCCTCCGAGACAGGCAGCTCCTACGAGCAGTACTTC.

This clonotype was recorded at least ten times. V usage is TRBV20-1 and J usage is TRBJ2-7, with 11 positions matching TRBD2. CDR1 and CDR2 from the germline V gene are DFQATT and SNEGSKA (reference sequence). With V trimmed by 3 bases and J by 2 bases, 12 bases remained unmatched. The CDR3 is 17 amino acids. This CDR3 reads CSARGGTSGRHPYEQYF. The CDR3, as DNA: TGCAGTGCTAGGGGGGGGACTAGCGGCAGACACCCCTACGAGCAGTACTTC.

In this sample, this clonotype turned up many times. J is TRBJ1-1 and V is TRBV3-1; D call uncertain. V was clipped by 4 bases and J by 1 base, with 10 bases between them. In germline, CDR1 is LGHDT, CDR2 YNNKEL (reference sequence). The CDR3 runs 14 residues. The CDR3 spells CASSRSLGNTEAFF. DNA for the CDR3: TGTGCCAGCAGCCGCTCTCTGGGGAACACTGAAGCTTTCTTT.

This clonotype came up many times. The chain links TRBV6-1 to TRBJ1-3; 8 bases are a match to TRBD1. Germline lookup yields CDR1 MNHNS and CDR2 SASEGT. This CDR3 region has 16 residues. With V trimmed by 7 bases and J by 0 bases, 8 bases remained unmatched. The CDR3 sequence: CASTPDRAGSGNTIYF. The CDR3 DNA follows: TGTGCCAGCACCCCGGACAGGGCGGGCTCTGGAAACACCATATATTTT.

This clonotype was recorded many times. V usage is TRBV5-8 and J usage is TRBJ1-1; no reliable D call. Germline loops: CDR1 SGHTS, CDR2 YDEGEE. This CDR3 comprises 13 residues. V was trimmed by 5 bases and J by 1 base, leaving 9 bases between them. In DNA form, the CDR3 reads TGTGCCAGCAGTTCCAGTCCGAACACTGAAGCTTTCTTT. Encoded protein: CASSSSPNTEAFF.

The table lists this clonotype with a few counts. The CDR3 here is CASSFSNDTPQHF. The CDR3 bases are TGCGCCAGCAGCTTTTCGAACGACACACCCCAGCATTTT. V usage is TRBV5-1 and J usage is TRBJ1-5; D remains unclear. CDR1 is SGHRS, CDR2 YFSETQ, per germline. CDR3 length equals 13 residues. V gave up 2 bases and J gave up 10 bases, with 13 bases separating them.

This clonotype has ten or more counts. This chain's CDR3 is CASSARQETYEQYF. In DNA, the CDR3 is TGTGCCAGCAGCGCCCGACAGGAAACCTACGAGCAGTACTTC. The V and J genes are TRBV3-1 and TRBJ2-7, with a weak D call TRBD1 (6 bases). The CDR3 contains 14 residues. V gave up 5 bases and J gave up 2 bases, with 13 bases separating them. Germline lookup yields CDR1 LGHDT and CDR2 YNNKEL (reference sequence).

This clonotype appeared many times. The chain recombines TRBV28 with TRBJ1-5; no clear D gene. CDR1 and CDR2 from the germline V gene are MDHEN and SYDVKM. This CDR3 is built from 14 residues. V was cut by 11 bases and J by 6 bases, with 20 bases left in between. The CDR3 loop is CAGLGSGPGQPQHF. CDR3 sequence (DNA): TGTGCCGGCCTAGGGTCCGGGCCTGGTCAGCCCCAGCATTTT.

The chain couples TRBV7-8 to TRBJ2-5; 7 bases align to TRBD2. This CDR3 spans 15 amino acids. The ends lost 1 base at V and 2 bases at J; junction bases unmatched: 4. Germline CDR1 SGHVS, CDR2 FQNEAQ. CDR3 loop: CASSLVGGNQETQYF. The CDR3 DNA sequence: TGTGCCAGCAGCTTAGTGGGGGGGAATCAAGAGACCCAGTACTTC.

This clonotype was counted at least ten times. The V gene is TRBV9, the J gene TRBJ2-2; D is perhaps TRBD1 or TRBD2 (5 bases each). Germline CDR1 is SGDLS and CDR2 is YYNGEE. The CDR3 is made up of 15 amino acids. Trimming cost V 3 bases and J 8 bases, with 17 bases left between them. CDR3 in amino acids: CASSDPTGTLGELFF. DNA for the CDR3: TGTGCCAGCAGCGACCCTACCGGGACCCTGGGGGAGCTGTTTTTT.

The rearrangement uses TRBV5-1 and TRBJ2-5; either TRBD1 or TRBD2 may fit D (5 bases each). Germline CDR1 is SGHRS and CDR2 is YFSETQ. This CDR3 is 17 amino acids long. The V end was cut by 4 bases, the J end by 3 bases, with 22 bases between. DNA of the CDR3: TGCGCCAGCAGCAGGAGCATTAACCAGGGACGGGAAGAGACCCAGTACTTC. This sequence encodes CASSRSINQGREETQYF.

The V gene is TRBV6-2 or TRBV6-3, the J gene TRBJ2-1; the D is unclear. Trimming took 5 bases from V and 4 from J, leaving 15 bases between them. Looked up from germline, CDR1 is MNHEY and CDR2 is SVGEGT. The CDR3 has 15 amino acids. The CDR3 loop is CASSHLYLGYNEQFF. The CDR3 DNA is TGTGCCAGCAGTCACCTGTACCTCGGGTACAATGAGCAGTTCTTC.

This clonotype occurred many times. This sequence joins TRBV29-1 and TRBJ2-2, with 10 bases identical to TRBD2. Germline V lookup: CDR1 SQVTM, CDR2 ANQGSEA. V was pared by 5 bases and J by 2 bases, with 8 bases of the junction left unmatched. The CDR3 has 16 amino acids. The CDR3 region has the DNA TGCAGCGTTACCAAGAGCGGGAGGGCTAACACCGGGGAGCTGTTTTTT. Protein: CSVTKSGRANTGELFF.

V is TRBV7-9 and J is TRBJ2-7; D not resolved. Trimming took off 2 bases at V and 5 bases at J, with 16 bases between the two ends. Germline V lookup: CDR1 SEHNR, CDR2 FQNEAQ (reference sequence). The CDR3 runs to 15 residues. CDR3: CASSLSPGGPDEQYF. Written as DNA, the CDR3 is TGTGCCAGCAGCTTATCGCCCGGCGGACCCGACGAGCAGTACTTC.

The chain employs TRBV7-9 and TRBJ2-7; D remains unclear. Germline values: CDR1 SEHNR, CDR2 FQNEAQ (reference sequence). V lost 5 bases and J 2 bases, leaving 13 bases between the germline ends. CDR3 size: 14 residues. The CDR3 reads CASSLPGPTYEQYF. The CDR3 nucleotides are TGTGCCAGCAGCCTACCGGGTCCCACCTACGAGCAGTACTTC.

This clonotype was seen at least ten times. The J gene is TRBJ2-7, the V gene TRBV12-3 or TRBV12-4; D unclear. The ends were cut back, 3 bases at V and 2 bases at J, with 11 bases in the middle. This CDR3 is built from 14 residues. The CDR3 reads CASSFRRKTYEQYF. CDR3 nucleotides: TGTGCCAGCAGTTTTCGGCGGAAAACCTACGAGCAGTACTTC.